This T cell receptor beta chain is drawn from a study of shared clonotypes between healthy human individuals. Study-level findings and limits: Blood alone was sampled, and tissue repertoires likely differ. Despite large depth, sorted-subset datasets appeared incompletely sequenced.

To note about this clone: Its antigen is undetermined.

The V and J ends lost 3 bases and 2 bases respectively, with 23 bases between them. CDR3 length: 19 amino acids. Germline CDR1 reads SGHNT; CDR2 reads YYREEE (reference sequence). An even split of each subset's genomic DNA across several immunoSEQ plates was performed. Some 30,000 T cell genomes, or about 200 ng DNA, went into the sorted-subset replicate PCRs. The assay was immunoSEQ multiplex PCR, and TCRdb's table has in-frame clones only and misses some. This table holds about 1 million clones, around 76% found once. This TCR was sampled from a man younger than 35 in good health. The sequenced sample was memory CD4+ T cells sorted from blood. As to subset: CD45RA-negative fraction. This chain uses TRBV5-4 with TRBJ1-4, with D maybe TRBD1 (5 bases). The CDR3 region is CASSYRPGPGGSTNEKLFF. As DNA, the CDR3 is TGTGCCAGCAGCTATAGACCGGGACCGGGGGGGTCGACTAATGAAAAACTGTTTTTT.